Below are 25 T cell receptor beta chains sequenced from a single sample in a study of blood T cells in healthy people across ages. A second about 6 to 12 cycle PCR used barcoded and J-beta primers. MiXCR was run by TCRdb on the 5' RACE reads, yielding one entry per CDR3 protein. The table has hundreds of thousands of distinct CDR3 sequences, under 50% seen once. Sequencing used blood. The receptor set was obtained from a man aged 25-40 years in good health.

The CDR3 reads CASSLLAGRYNEQFF. CDR3 nucleotide sequence: TGCGCCAGCAGCTTGTTAGCGGGGCGATACAATGAGCAGTTCTTC. The V and J genes are TRBV5-1 and TRBJ2-1; 8 bases are a match to TRBD2. V was pared by 1 base and J by 4 bases, with 4 bases of the junction left unmatched. The CDR3 sequence is 15 residues long. In germline, CDR1 is SGHRS, CDR2 YFSETQ.

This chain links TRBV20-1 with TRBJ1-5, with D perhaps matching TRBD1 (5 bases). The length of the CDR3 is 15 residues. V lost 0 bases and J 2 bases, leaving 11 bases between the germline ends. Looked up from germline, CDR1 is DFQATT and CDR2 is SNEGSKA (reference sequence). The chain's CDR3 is CSARDWQGGNQPQHF. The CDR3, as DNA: TGCAGTGCTAGAGATTGGCAGGGTGGCAATCAGCCCCAGCATTTT.

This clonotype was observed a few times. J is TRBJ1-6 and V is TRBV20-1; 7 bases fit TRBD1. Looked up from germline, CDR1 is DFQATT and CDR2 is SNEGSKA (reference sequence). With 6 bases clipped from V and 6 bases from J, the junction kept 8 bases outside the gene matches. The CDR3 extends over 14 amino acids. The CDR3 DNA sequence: TGCAGTGCGCGCGGGACAGCGGGTAATTCACCCCTCCACTTT. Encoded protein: CSARGTAGNSPLHF.

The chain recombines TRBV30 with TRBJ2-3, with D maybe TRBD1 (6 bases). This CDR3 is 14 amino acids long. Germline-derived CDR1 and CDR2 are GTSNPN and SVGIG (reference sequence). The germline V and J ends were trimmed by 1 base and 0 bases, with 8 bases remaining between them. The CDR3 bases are TGTGCCTGGAGTGGGGGGCATAGCACAGATACGCAGTATTTT. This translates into CAWSGGHSTDTQYF.

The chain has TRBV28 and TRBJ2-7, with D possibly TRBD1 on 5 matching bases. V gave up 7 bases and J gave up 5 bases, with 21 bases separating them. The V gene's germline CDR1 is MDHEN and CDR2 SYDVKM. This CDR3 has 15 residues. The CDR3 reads CASKIERAGRNEQYF. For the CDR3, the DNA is TGTGCCAGCAAGATTGAACGGGCAGGGCGTAACGAGCAGTACTTC.

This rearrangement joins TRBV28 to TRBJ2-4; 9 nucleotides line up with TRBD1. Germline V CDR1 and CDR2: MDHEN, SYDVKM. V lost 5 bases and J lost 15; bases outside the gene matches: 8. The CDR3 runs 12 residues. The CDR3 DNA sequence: TGTGCCAGCAGTCCTGGACAGGGGATAAGGTACTTC. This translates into CASSPGQGIRYF.

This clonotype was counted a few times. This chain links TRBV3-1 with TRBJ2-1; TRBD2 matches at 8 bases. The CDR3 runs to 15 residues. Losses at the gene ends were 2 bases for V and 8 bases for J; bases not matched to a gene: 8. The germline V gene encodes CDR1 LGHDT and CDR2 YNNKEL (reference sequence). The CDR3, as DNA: TGTGCCAGCAGCCAATTCGGGGGGGGGCACTATGAGCAGTTCTTC. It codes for CASSQFGGGHYEQFF.

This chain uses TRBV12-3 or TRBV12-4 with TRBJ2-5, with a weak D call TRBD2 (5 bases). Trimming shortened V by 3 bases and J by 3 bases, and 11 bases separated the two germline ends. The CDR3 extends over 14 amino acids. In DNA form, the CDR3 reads TGTGCCAGCAGTTTTTCGGGGAGCGAAGAGACCCAGTACTTC. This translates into CASSFSGSEETQYF.

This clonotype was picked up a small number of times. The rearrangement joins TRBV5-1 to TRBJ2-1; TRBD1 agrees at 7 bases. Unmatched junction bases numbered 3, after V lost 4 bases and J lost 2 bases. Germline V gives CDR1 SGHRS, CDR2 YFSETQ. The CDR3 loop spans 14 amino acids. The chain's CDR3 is CASSHRGPYNEQFF. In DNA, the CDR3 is TGCGCCAGCAGCCACAGGGGACCCTACAATGAGCAGTTCTTC.

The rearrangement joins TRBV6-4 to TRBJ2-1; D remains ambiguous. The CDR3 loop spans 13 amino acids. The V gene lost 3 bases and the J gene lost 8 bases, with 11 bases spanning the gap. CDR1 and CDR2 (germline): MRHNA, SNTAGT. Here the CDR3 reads CASSDADRDEQFF. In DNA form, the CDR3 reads TGTGCCAGCAGTGATGCAGATCGTGATGAGCAGTTCTTC.

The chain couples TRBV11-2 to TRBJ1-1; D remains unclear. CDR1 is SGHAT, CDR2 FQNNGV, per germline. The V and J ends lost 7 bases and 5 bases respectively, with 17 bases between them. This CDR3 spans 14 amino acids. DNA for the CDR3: TGTGCCAGCAAAGATTGGGGTGGAAGGACTGAAGCTTTCTTT. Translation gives CASKDWGGRTEAFF.

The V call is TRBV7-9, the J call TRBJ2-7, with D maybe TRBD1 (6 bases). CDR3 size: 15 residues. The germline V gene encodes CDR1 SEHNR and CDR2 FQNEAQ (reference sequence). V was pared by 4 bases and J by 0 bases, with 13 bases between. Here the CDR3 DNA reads TGTGCCAGCAGCTCCGACAGGTCTAGCTCCTACGAGCAGTACTTC. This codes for CASSSDRSSSYEQYF.

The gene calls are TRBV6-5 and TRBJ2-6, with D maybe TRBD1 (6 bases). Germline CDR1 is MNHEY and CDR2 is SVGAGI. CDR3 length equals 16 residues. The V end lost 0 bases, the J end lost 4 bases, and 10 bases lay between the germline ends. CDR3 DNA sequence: TGTGCCAGCAGTTACTCGGGGGCGACGGGGGCCAACGTCCTGACTTTC. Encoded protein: CASSYSGATGANVLTF.

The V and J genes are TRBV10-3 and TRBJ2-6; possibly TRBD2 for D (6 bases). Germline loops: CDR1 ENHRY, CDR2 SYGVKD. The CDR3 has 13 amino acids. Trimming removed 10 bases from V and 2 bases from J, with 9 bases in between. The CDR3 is CATEGPGANVLTF. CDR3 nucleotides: TGTGCCACGGAGGGCCCTGGGGCCAACGTCCTGACTTTC.

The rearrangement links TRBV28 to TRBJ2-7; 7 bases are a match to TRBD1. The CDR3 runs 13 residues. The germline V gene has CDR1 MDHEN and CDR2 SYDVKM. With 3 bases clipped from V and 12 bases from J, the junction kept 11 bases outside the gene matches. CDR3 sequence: CASSLSGTVDRYF. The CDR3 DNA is TGTGCCAGCAGTTTGTCCGGGACAGTGGATAGGTACTTC.

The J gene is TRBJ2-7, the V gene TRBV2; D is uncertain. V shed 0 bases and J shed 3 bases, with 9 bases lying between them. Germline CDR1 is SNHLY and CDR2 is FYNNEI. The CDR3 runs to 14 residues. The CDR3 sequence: CASSEAGMVYEQYF. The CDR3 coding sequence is TGTGCCAGCAGTGAAGCAGGGATGGTCTACGAGCAGTACTTC.

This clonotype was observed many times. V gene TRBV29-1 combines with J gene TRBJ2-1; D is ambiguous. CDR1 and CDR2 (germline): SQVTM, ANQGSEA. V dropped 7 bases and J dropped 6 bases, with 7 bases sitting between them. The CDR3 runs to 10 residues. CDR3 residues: CSADLNEQFF. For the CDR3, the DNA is TGCAGCGCCGACCTCAATGAGCAGTTCTTC.

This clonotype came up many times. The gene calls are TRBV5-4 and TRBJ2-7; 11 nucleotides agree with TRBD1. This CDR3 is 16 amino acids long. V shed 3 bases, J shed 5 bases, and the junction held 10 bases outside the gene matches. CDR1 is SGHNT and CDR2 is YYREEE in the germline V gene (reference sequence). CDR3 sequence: CASSYEGQGASHEQYF. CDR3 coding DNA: TGTGCCAGCAGCTACGAAGGACAGGGGGCATCGCACGAGCAGTACTTC.

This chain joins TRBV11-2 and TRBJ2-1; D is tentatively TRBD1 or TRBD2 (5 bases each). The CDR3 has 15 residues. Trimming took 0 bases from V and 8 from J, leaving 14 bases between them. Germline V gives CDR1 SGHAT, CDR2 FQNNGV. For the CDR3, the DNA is TGTGCCAGCAGCTTAGATCTTTCAGGGACGGATGAGCAGTTCTTC. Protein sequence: CASSLDLSGTDEQFF.

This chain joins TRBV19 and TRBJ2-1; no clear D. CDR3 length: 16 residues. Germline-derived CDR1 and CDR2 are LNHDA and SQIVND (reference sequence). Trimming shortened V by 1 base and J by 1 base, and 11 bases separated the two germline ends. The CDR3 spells CASSIVGDKSYNEQFF. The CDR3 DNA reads TGTGCCAGTAGTATAGTTGGAGACAAATCCTACAATGAGCAGTTCTTC.

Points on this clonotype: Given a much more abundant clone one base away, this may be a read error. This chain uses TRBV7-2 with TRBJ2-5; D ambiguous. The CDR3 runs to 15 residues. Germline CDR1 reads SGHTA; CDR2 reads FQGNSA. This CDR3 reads CASSLGPLGQGTQYF. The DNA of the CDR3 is TGTGCCAGCAGCTTAGGTCCCCTAGGCCAAGGGACCCAGTACTTC.

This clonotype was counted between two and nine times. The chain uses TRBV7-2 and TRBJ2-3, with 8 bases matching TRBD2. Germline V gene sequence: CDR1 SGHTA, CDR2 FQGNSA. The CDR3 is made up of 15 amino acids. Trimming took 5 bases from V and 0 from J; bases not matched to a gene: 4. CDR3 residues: CASSMGLGSTDTQYF. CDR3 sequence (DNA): TGTGCCAGCAGCATGGGACTAGGGAGCACAGATACGCAGTATTTT. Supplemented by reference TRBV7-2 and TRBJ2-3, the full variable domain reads GAGVSQSPSNKVTEKGKDVELRCDPISGHTALYWYRQSLGQGLEFLIYFQGNSAPDKSGLPSDRFSAERTGGSVSTLTIQRTQQEDSAVYLCASSMGLGSTDTQYFGPGTRLTVL.

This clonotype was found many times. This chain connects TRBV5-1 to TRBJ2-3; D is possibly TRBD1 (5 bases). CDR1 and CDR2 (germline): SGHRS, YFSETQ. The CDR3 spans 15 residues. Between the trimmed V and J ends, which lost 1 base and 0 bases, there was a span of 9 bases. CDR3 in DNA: TGCGCCAGCAGCTTGTCGGCAGGGAGCACAGATACGCAGTATTTT. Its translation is CASSLSAGSTDTQYF.

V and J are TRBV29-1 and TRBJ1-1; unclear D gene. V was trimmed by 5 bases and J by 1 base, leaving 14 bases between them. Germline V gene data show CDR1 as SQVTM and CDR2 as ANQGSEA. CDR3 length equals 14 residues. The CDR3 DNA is TGCAGCGTTACTGGATCGGCTAAGAACACTGAAGCTTTCTTT. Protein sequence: CSVTGSAKNTEAFF.

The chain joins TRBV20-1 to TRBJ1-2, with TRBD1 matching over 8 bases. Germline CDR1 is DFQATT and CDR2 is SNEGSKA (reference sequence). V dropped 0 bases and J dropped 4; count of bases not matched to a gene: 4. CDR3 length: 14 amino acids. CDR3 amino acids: CSARDRTGRYGYTF. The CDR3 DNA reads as TGCAGTGCTAGAGATCGGACAGGGCGCTATGGCTACACCTTC.